These 6 T cell receptor beta chains originate from one sample sequenced in a study of PD-L1 blockade in urothelial cancer. Sequenced by immunoSEQ multiplex PCR; TCRdb stores in-frame clones only, minus some. The sample lists about 49,000 clones, 79% seen once, with around 9.3% in the top ten. The time point here: pretreatment peripheral blood. The material sequenced was PBMCs, taken around atezolizumab (anti-PD-L1) treatment. The receptors shown here come from a man aged 70 or older with urothelial cancer.

The rearrangement joins TRBV7-9 to TRBJ1-2; 7 nucleotides match TRBD1. Trimming at V came to 5 bases and at J to 2 bases, leaving 2 bases not matched to a gene. This CDR3 spans 13 amino acids. CDR1 and CDR2 (germline): SEHNR, FQNEAQ (reference sequence). CDR3 residues: CASSRGQNYGYTF. The DNA for the CDR3 is TGTGCCAGCAGCCGGGGACAGAACTATGGCTACACCTTC.

The chain carries TRBV5-1 and TRBJ2-7, with a weak D call TRBD1 (6 bases). Per the germline V gene, CDR1 is SGHRS and CDR2 is YFSETQ. The CDR3 is made up of 11 amino acids. The V end lost 10 bases, the J end lost 5 bases, and 13 bases lay between the germline ends. DNA for the CDR3: TGCGCCTCCAGATCAGGGGACGAGCAGTACTTC. The encoded protein is CASRSGDEQYF.

About this clone: A read error may account for a junction end that differs from germline. The chain has TRBV7-9 and TRBJ2-1; 10 bases map to TRBD2. CDR3 length: 14 residues. The germline V gene has CDR1 SEHNR and CDR2 FQNEAQ (reference sequence). CDR3 protein: CASTLDVAGGKMLF. CDR3 bases: TGTGCCAGCACCCTGGACGTAGCGGGAGGTAAGATGCTCTTC.

The genes are TRBV6-5 and TRBJ1-2; TRBD1 agrees at 9 bases. The CDR3 has 15 amino acids. V lost 4 bases to trimming and J lost 8 bases; unmatched junction nucleotides: 11. The germline CDR1 and CDR2 sequences are MNHEY and SVGAGI. In nucleotides, the CDR3 is TGTGCCAGCAGTTCGTCGACAGGGGGTGAGAGAGGCTACACCTTC. Its translation is CASSSSTGGERGYTF.

The V call is TRBV27, the J call TRBJ2-1, with TRBD2 matching 9 bases. Germline loops: CDR1 MNHEY, CDR2 SMNVEV (reference sequence). The CDR3 has 16 amino acids. The V and J ends lost 2 bases and 8 bases, in that order; junction bases with no gene match: 10. The CDR3 loop is CASSLLETSGLHEQFF. DNA for the CDR3: TGTGCCAGCAGTTTACTCGAGACTAGCGGTCTCCATGAGCAGTTCTTC.

The rearrangement joins TRBV6-1 to TRBJ2-5; tentative D call: TRBD2 (6 bases). V was pared by 2 bases and J by 2 bases, with 12 bases between. CDR1 MNHNS and CDR2 SASEGT come from the germline V gene. This CDR3 spans 15 amino acids. CDR3 nucleotides: TGTGCCAGCAGTGAAAGGGTCGGGGGACAAGAGACCCAGTACTTC. It specifies CASSERVGGQETQYF.